This T cell receptor beta chain is from a study of vaccination and CD4 T cells after COVID-19. Background on the study: Median time from COVID diagnosis to post-COVID sampling was about 14 weeks (35 to 161).

Treatment noted: approximately 9-day PBMC culture with coronavirus spike peptide pools or control peptides (ViraFEST assay). Germline V CDR1 and CDR2: SGHTA, FQGNSA. This CDR3 has 16 amino acids. Trimming pared 2 bases from V and 0 bases from J, leaving 8 bases between. For this clonotype: Its antigen is unidentified.

Sequencing of DNA taken from cultured CD4+ T cells relied on the Oncomine TCR Beta short-read assay. TCRdb processed the PCR reads anew with MiXCR; each CDR3 protein has one entry. Of thousands of distinct CDR3 sequences listed, roughly 75% are singletons. This chain uses TRBV7-2 with TRBJ1-6; unclear D gene. Sequenced sample: CD4+ T cells from blood, cultured in vitro. This receptor was identified in a human donor who had recovered from COVID-19. The CDR3: CASSLQVSSYNSPLHF. CDR3 bases: TGTGCCAGCAGCTTACAGGTCAGCTCCTATAATTCACCCCTCCACTTT.